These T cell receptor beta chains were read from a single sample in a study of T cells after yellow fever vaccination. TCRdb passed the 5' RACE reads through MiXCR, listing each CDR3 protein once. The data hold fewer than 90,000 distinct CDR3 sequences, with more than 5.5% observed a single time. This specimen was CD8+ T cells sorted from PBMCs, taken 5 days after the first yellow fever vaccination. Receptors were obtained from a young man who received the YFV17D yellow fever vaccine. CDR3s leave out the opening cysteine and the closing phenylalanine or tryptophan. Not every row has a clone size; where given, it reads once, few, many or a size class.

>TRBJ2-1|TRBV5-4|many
ASSLAAVAEQF
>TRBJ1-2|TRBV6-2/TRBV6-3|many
ASSYSGVGGYT
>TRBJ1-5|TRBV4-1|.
ASSQVTRGQPQH
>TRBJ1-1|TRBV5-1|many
ASSSDRSTEAF
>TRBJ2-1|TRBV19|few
ASSISPYPGGYTDEQF
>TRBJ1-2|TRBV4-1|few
ASSQATGGFLYGYT
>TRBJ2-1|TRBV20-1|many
SAHPVEVAGISSYNEQF
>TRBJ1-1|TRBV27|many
ASSSWENTEAF
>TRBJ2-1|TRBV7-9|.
ASSLALGTLTYNEQF
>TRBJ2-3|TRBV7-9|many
ASSSGLAPDTQY